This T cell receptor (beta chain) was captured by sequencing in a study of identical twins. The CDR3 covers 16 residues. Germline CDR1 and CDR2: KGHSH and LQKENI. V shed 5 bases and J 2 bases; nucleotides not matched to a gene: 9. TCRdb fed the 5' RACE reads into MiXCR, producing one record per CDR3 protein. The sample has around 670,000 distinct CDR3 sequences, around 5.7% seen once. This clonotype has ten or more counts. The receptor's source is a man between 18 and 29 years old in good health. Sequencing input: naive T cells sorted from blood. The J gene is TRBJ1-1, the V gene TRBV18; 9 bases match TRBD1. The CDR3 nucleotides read TGTGCCAGCTCAGTTCCGGGACAGGGTGTTAACACTGAAGCTTTCTTT. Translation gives CASSVPGQGVNTEAFF.